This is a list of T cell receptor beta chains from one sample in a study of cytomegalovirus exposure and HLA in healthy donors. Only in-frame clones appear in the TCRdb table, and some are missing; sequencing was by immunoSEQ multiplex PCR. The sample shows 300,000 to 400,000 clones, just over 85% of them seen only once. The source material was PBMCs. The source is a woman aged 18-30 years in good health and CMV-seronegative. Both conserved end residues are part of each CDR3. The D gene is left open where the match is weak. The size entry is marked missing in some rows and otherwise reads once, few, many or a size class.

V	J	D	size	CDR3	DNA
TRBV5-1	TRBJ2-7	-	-	CASSRARGEQYF	TGCGCCAGCAGCCGTGCTCGGGGCGAGCAGTACTTC
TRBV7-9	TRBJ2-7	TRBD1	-	CASSWGQSPGEQYF	TGTGCCAGCAGCTGGGGACAGTCCCCCGGGGAGCAGTACTTC
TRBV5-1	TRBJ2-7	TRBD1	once	CASSPRQGSYEQYF	TGCGCCAGCAGCCCCAGACAGGGCTCCTACGAGCAGTACTTC
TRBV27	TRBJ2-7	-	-	CASSLSIDGEQYF	TGTGCCAGCAGTTTATCGATAGATGGCGAGCAGTACTTC
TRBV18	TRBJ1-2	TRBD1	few	CASSRDSFNYGYTF	TGTGCCAGCTCACGGGACAGCTTTAACTATGGCTACACCTTC
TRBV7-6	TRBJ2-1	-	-	CASSPGTSFHNEQFF	TGTGCCAGCAGCCCAGGGACATCGTTCCACAATGAGCAGTTCTTC
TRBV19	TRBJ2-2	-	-	CASSIPSKRTPGELFF	TGTGCCAGTAGTATTCCTTCGAAGAGAACCCCCGGGGAGCTGTTTTTT
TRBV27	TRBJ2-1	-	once	CASSFDGRVNNEQFF	TGTGCCAGCAGTTTCGATGGGAGAGTAAACAATGAGCAGTTCTTC
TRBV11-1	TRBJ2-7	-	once	CASSLAGGSSEQYF	TGTGCCAGCAGCTTAGCCGGGGGTTCCAGCGAGCAGTACTTC
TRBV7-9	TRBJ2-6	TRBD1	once	CASSSTGVGSGANVLTF	TGTGCCAGCAGCTCCACAGGGGTGGGCTCTGGGGCCAACGTCCTGACTTTC
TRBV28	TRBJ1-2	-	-	CASSLTPGPPRGYTF	TGTGCCAGCAGTTTAACCCCGGGTCCCCCACGAGGCTACACCTTC
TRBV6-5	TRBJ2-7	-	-	CASSSGGSEQYF	TGTGCCAGCAGTTCCGGAGGTTCCGAGCAGTACTTC
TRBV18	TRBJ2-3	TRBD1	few	CASSPPTGAADTQYF	TGTGCCAGCTCACCACCGACAGGGGCCGCAGATACGCAGTATTTT
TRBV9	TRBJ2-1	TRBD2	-	CASSAGLAGANEQFF	TGTGCCAGCAGCGCGGGACTAGCGGGGGCAAATGAGCAGTTCTTC
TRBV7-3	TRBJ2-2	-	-	CASSPTVNTGELFF	TGTGCCAGCAGCCCGACAGTGAACACCGGGGAGCTGTTTTTT
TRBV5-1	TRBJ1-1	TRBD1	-	CASSPGTGNTEAFF	TGCGCCAGCAGCCCGGGGACAGGGAACACTGAAGCTTTCTTT
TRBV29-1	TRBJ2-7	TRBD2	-	CSVGLAGAYEQYF	TGCAGCGTTGGCCTAGCGGGGGCCTACGAGCAGTACTTC
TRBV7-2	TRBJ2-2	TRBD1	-	CASSGQGATGELFF	TGTGCCAGCAGCGGACAGGGGGCGACCGGGGAGCTGTTTTTT
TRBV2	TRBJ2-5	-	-	CASNVERLETQYF	TGTGCCTCCAACGTGGAGCGCTTGGAGACCCAGTACTTC
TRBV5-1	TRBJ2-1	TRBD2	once	CASSPSGRAGNEQFF	TGCGCCAGCAGTCCAAGCGGGAGGGCCGGCAATGAGCAGTTCTTC
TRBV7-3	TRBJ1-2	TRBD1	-	CASSPDRVVGYTF	TGTGCCAGCAGCCCAGACAGGGTGGTTGGCTACACCTTC
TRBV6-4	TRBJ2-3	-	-	CASSVERTRTDTQYF	TGTGCCAGCAGTGTAGAGCGAACCCGCACAGATACGCAGTATTTT
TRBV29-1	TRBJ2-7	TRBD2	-	CSVGGLGTYEQYF	TGCAGCGTTGGGGGACTAGGAACCTACGAGCAGTACTTC
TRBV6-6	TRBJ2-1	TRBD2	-	CASSGLAGGTYNEQFF	TGTGCCAGCAGTGGACTAGCGGGGGGTACCTACAATGAGCAGTTCTTC
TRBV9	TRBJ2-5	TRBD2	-	CASSVTSGQETQYF	TGTGCCAGCAGCGTGACTAGCGGTCAAGAGACCCAGTACTTC
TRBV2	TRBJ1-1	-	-	CASSESRAFF	TGTGCCAGCAGTGAATCCCGGGCTTTCTTT
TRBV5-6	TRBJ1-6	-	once	CASSLPGVSPLHF	TGTGCCAGCAGCTTGCCGGGAGTCTCACCCCTCCACTTT
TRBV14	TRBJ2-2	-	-	CASSLHGVSTNTGELFF	TGTGCCAGCAGCCTCCACGGGGTCAGCACGAACACCGGGGAGCTGTTTTTT
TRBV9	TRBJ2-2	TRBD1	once	CASSVGQGARVTGELFF	TGTGCCAGCAGCGTAGGTCAGGGGGCGAGGGTCACCGGGGAGCTGTTTTTT
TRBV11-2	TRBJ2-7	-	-	CASSPPTGFETYEQYF	TGTGCCAGCAGCCCACCAACAGGGTTCGAAACATACGAGCAGTACTTC
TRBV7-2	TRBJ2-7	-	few	CASSLDPGDAYEQYF	TGTGCCAGCAGCTTAGATCCAGGGGACGCCTACGAGCAGTACTTC
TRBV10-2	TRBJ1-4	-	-	CASGAGNEKLFF	TGCGCCAGCGGGGCAGGGAATGAAAAACTGTTTTTT
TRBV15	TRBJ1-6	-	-	CATGGGGNSPLHF	TGTGCCACCGGGGGGGGCGGCAATTCACCCCTCCACTTT
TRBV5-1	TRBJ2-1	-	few	CASNPGGYNEQFF	TGCGCCAGCAACCCCGGGGGCTACAATGAGCAGTTCTTC
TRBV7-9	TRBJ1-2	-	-	CASSPGYYGYTF	TGTGCCAGCAGCCCGGGGTACTATGGCTACACCTTC
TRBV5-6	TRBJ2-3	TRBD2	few	CASSLGGGRAHDTQYF	TGTGCCAGCAGCTTGGGAGGCGGGAGGGCCCACGATACGCAGTATTTT
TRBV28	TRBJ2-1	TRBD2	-	CAHRLAGVGNEQFF	TGTGCCCACAGGCTAGCGGGAGTAGGGAATGAGCAGTTCTTC
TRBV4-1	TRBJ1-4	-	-	CASSQSRTNEKLFF	TGCGCCAGCAGCCAATCGAGGACTAATGAAAAACTGTTTTTT
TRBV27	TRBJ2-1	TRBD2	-	CASSLGTGGNNEQFF	TGTGCCAGCAGTTTAGGGACGGGAGGGAACAATGAGCAGTTCTTC
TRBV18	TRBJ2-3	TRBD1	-	CASSQGQGPDTQYF	TGTGCCAGCTCCCAAGGACAGGGACCAGATACGCAGTATTTT
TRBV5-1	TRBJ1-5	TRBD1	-	CASHPKTGQGKIPQHF	TGCGCCAGCCACCCTAAAACGGGACAGGGAAAAATTCCCCAGCATTTT